This TCR beta chain was documented in a study of T-cell memory formation after mild COVID-19. The germline gives CDR1 MNHEY, CDR2 SVGAGI. The CDR3 has 12 residues. V lost 6 bases and J lost 2, with 7 bases in between. This clonotype was recorded at least ten times. One entry per CDR3 protein results from TCRdb running MiXCR on the 5' RACE reads. The profile shows more than 300,000 distinct CDR3 sequences, roughly 15% of them singletons. The sample consisted of PBMCs or a T cell subset sorted from them (not recorded which). This sequence originates from a man between 18 and 29 years old who had mild COVID-19 (a few samples of this study predate the infection). Cell type and time point are not known. The chain recombines TRBV6-5 with TRBJ2-5; D not resolved. The CDR3 nucleotides are TGTGCCAGCAGAGGGATTCAAGAGACCCAGTACTTC. As protein: CASRGIQETQYF.